This T cell receptor beta chain was captured by sequencing in a study of blood T cell repertoires in COVID-19. The authors' processing: Nucleated cell number was recorded as an estimate derived from reference gene primer amplification. Method: immunoSEQ multiplex PCR; TCRdb's copy keeps in-frame clones and lacks some. The V and J calls and clone size are taken from that table; D and trimming were inferred from the DNA. The repertoire has approximately 160,000 clones, 90% of them found once; the top ten carry 0.45% to 0.65%. Germline V gives CDR1 MNHNS, CDR2 SASEGT. The CDR3 runs to 14 residues. V lost 5 bases and J 5 bases, leaving 13 bases between the germline ends.

This clonotype originated in a man in his forties or fifties with acute or convalescent COVID-19. The sequenced material came from peripheral blood. The chain couples TRBV6-1 to TRBJ2-1; perhaps TRBD2 as D (5 bases). This CDR3 reads CASSSTTRNNEQFF. CDR3 coding DNA: TGTGCCAGCAGTTCGACAACTAGGAACAATGAGCAGTTCTTC.